The clone carrying this TCR beta chain was found once. Data came from immunoSEQ multiplex PCR; TCRdb stores just in-frame clones and leaves some out. This sample has roughly 50,000 clones, with approximately 90% found just once. This specimen belongs to a study of blood T cell repertoires in COVID-19. Study overall: There were acute and convalescent COVID-19 samples, and they came from the United States, Italy and Spain. Sources were T cells, B-cell-depleted T cells, or PBMCs; the material itself was cDNA or gDNA.

CDR1 MNHEY and CDR2 SVGAGI come from the germline V gene. CDR3 length equals 15 residues. With 4 bases removed from V and 2 bases from J, the gap between germline ends came to 15 bases. Specimen: peripheral blood. The clonotype originates from an older man with acute or convalescent COVID-19. This rearrangement joins TRBV6-5 to TRBJ2-7; D is possibly TRBD2 (6 bases). CDR3 nucleotides: TGTGCCAGCAGTTGGCGTCCGGGGGAGACCTACGAGCAGTACTTC. Translation: CASSWRPGETYEQYF.